The next 27 T cell receptor beta chains were all read from a single sample in a study of OX40 agonist ivuxolimab in advanced cancers. Produced via immunoSEQ multiplex PCR; TCRdb's table is partial and in-frame only. The sample carries some 74,000 clones, less than 90% recorded once. The source material was CD4+ or CD8+ T cells sorted from blood, sampled in a trial of the OX40 agonist ivuxolimab. The receptors were sampled from an adult with an advanced solid tumor such as melanoma, head and neck, liver or kidney cancer.

The CDR3 sequence: CASSVNPHNEKLFF. In DNA, the CDR3 is TGTGCCAGCAGCGTAAATCCACATAATGAAAAACTGTTTTTT. V and J are TRBV9 and TRBJ1-4, with D hard to call. The CDR3 extends over 14 amino acids. CDR1 is SGDLS, CDR2 YYNGEE, per germline. Trimming removed 1 base at V and 4 bases at J, with 8 bases between.

The chain recombines TRBV10-3 with TRBJ2-2, with TRBD2 identical over 8 bases. The length of the CDR3 is 15 residues. The germline CDR1 and CDR2 sequences are ENHRY and SYGVKD. J was trimmed by 4 bases and V by 6 bases; bases with no gene match: 7. The CDR3 reads CAIRPGLVGTGELFF. The CDR3, as DNA: TGTGCCATCAGGCCGGGACTAGTGGGCACCGGGGAGCTGTTTTTT.

The chain joins TRBV28 to TRBJ1-2; possible D gene TRBD1, 6 bases. The length of the CDR3 is 14 residues. Trimming cost V 4 bases and J 5 bases, with 14 bases left between them. Germline values: CDR1 MDHEN, CDR2 SYDVKM. CDR3 amino acids: CASSWSDREYGYTF. Here the CDR3 DNA reads TGTGCCAGCAGTTGGTCGGACAGAGAGTATGGCTACACCTTC.

This clone was seen just once. CDR3 in amino acids: CASTGLAGETNTGELFF. DNA for the CDR3: TGTGCCAGCACGGGGCTAGCGGGAGAGACGAACACCGGGGAGCTGTTTTTT. The chain recombines TRBV28 with TRBJ2-2; 10 bases line up with TRBD2. Germline CDR1 and CDR2: MDHEN and SYDVKM. The CDR3 runs to 17 residues. V shed 7 bases, J shed 0 bases, and the junction held 8 bases outside the gene matches.

The J gene is TRBJ2-7, the V gene TRBV19; TRBD1 is a possible D gene (6 bases). Per the germline V gene, CDR1 is LNHDA and CDR2 is SQIVND (reference sequence). The ends were cut back, 1 base at V and 6 bases at J, with 16 bases in the middle. The CDR3 spans 15 residues. CDR3: CASSIVWAGVAEQYF. The CDR3 region has the DNA TGTGCCAGTAGTATAGTTTGGGCAGGGGTCGCCGAGCAGTACTTC.

This clone has a single count. The chain couples TRBV19 to TRBJ2-1; 9 nucleotides agree with TRBD2. The CDR3 length is 14 residues. Per germline, CDR1 LNHDA and CDR2 SQIVND (reference sequence). V trimming: 6 bases; J trimming: 4 bases; junction bases outside the gene matches: 4. CDR3 sequence (DNA): TGTGCCAGTAGGGTGACTAGCGGTTACAATGAGCAGTTCTTC. Translating it yields CASRVTSGYNEQFF.

The chain employs TRBV7-2 and TRBJ2-6; no definite D call. V dropped 5 bases and J dropped 2 bases, with 7 bases sitting between them. The CDR3 consists of 14 residues. Germline loops: CDR1 SGHTA, CDR2 FQGNSA. CDR3 sequence: CASSKIAGANVLTF. CDR3 coding DNA: TGTGCCAGCAGCAAAATTGCTGGGGCCAACGTCCTGACTTTC. The full variable domain, in which reference TRBV7-2 and TRBJ2-6 provide the parts outside the CDR3, is GAGVSQSPSNKVTEKGKDVELRCDPISGHTALYWYRQSLGQGLEFLIYFQGNSAPDKSGLPSDRFSAERTGGSVSTLTIQRTQQEDSAVYLCASSKIAGANVLTFGAGSRLTVL.

The chain uses TRBV28 and TRBJ1-2; D is undetermined. Trimming took 5 bases from V and 4 from J, leaving 17 bases between them. Germline loops: CDR1 MDHEN, CDR2 SYDVKM. The CDR3 has 15 amino acids. CDR3 amino acids: CASSRNRGATYGYTF. The CDR3 DNA is TGTGCCAGCAGTCGCAACCGGGGTGCGACCTATGGCTACACCTTC.

This chain uses TRBV28 with TRBJ1-1; D is unclear. V dropped 5 bases and J dropped 5 bases, with 12 bases sitting between them. Germline assignment: CDR1 MDHEN and CDR2 SYDVKM. The CDR3 is 13 amino acids. The CDR3 sequence is CASSSGVKTEAFF. The CDR3 DNA follows: TGTGCCAGCAGTAGTGGGGTAAAGACTGAAGCTTTCTTT.

This clone was found a few times. The CDR3 is CASSEALAGGKEQFF. The CDR3 DNA is TGTGCCAGCAGTGAAGCGCTAGCGGGAGGTAAAGAGCAGTTCTTC. V and J are TRBV2 and TRBJ2-1; the match to TRBD2 covers 11 bases. CDR1 is SNHLY, CDR2 FYNNEI, per germline. V lost 0 bases and J lost 10; bases outside the gene matches: 5. There are 15 residues in the CDR3. The whole variable domain, remainder taken from reference TRBV2 and TRBJ2-1, is EPEVTQTPSHQVTQMGQEVILRCVPISNHLYFYWYRQILGQKVEFLVSFYNNEISEKSEIFDDQFSVERPDGSNFTLKIRSTKLEDSAMYFCASSEALAGGKEQFFGPGTRLTVL.

The rearrangement uses TRBV7-2 and TRBJ2-3; no clear D. V lost 6 bases and J 1 base, leaving 5 bases between the germline ends. The CDR3 is 12 residues long. Per the germline V gene, CDR1 is SGHTA and CDR2 is FQGNSA. The CDR3 here is CASRRGTDTQYF. The CDR3 DNA follows: TGTGCCAGCAGAAGGGGCACAGATACGCAGTATTTT.

The rearrangement links TRBV6-5 to TRBJ1-2, with D possibly being TRBD1 (6 bases). This CDR3 comprises 14 residues. V lost 6 bases to trimming and J lost 4 bases, with 15 bases between them. Germline V gene data show CDR1 as MNHEY and CDR2 as SVGAGI. CDR3 DNA sequence: TGTGCCAGCAGCACTCCGGGACAACTCTATGGCTACACCTTC. The encoded protein is CASSTPGQLYGYTF.

The chain links TRBV19 to TRBJ2-1, with TRBD1 identical over 7 bases. V shed 3 bases and J 11 bases; nucleotides not matched to a gene: 10. This CDR3 comprises 14 residues. The germline CDR1 and CDR2 sequences are LNHDA and SQIVND (reference sequence). CDR3 region: CASSIGQDSRKQFF. The CDR3 nucleotides read TGTGCCAGTAGTATTGGACAGGACTCCCGAAAGCAGTTCTTC. Looking up the rest from reference TRBV19 and TRBJ2-1 gives the full variable domain: DGGITQSPKYLFRKEGQNVTLSCEQNLNHDAMYWYRQDPGQGLRLIYYSQIVNDFQKGDIAEGYSVSREKKESFPLTVTSAQKNPTAFYLCASSIGQDSRKQFFGPGTRLTVL.

The chain has TRBV30 and TRBJ1-5; 9 bases agree with TRBD1. J gave up 7 bases and V 3 bases, and 13 bases lay outside the gene matches. Germline assignment: CDR1 GTSNPN and CDR2 SVGIG (reference sequence). The CDR3 length is 16 residues. CDR3 nucleotide sequence: TGTGCCTGGAGGGAGATCGATAGGACAGGGGTCCAGCCCCAGCATTTT. It specifies CAWREIDRTGVQPQHF.

The gene calls are TRBV6-6 and TRBJ1-4; D is possibly TRBD1 (6 bases). This CDR3 has 16 residues. Germline V gives CDR1 MNHNY, CDR2 SVGAGI (reference sequence). V was pared by 4 bases and J by 4 bases, with 16 bases between. The CDR3 DNA follows: TGTGCCAGCAGTTTCCCACAGGGAACCCTTAATGAAAAACTGTTTTTT. It encodes CASSFPQGTLNEKLFF.

The chain has TRBV9 and TRBJ1-2; D is perhaps TRBD1 (5 bases). Germline lookup yields CDR1 SGDLS and CDR2 YYNGEE. The ends were cut back, 5 bases at V and 0 bases at J, with 11 bases in the middle. This CDR3 has 14 amino acids. The CDR3 region has the DNA TGTGCCAGCAGTTTTTCCAGGGCTAACTATGGCTACACCTTC. Its protein product is CASSFSRANYGYTF.

This chain uses TRBV5-1 with TRBJ1-2, with TRBD1 matching 8 bases. The CDR3 totals 15 residues. Germline assignment: CDR1 SGHRS and CDR2 YFSETQ. J gave up 3 bases and V 4 bases, and 8 bases lay outside the gene matches. The CDR3 sequence: CASSTTGEVDYGYTF. The CDR3 DNA reads as TGCGCCAGCAGCACGACAGGGGAGGTCGACTATGGCTACACCTTC.

The chain couples TRBV28 to TRBJ1-1, with TRBD1 matching 9 bases. The CDR3 extends over 14 amino acids. CDR1 is MDHEN and CDR2 is SYDVKM in the germline V gene. The junction had 6 bases not matched to a gene; V was cut back by 5 bases and J by 5 bases. The CDR3 DNA reads as TGTGCCAGCAGTCCCGGACAGGGGCGGACTGAAGCTTTCTTT. This translates into CASSPGQGRTEAFF.

J is TRBJ2-1 and V is TRBV29-1; the match to TRBD2 covers 9 bases. The trim removed 5 bases at V and 9 bases at J, leaving 5 bases unmatched. Germline V gene data show CDR1 as SQVTM and CDR2 as ANQGSEA. The CDR3 loop spans 12 amino acids. This chain's CDR3 is CSVSAGGLEQFF. The CDR3 nucleotides are TGCAGCGTTTCGGCGGGGGGGCTTGAGCAGTTCTTC.

The V and J genes are TRBV7-2 and TRBJ2-6; 10 bases line up with TRBD1. The CDR3 consists of 17 residues. The junction had 4 bases not matched to a gene; V was cut back by 5 bases and J by 0 bases. CDR1 and CDR2 (germline): SGHTA, FQGNSA. The CDR3 loop is CASSPGQGDSGANVLTF. CDR3 sequence (DNA): TGTGCCAGCAGCCCTGGACAGGGGGACTCTGGGGCCAACGTCCTGACTTTC.

This chain links TRBV5-4 with TRBJ2-7; D possibly corresponds to TRBD2 (6 bases). Trimming removed 4 bases from V and 9 bases from J, with 14 bases in between. The CDR3 consists of 12 residues. CDR1 and CDR2 (germline): SGHNT, YYREEE (reference sequence). In DNA form, the CDR3 reads TGTGCCAGCAGCATCCCAGGGACTTTGCAGTACTTC. This encodes CASSIPGTLQYF.

The rearrangement uses TRBV11-3 and TRBJ2-3; D is ambiguous. The CDR3 sequence is 14 residues long. Trimming shortened V by 1 base and J by 2 bases, and 7 bases separated the two germline ends. Germline V lookup: CDR1 SGHNT, CDR2 YENEEA. CDR3 sequence reads: CASSLGSTTDTQYF. The CDR3 DNA reads TGTGCCAGCAGCTTAGGATCTACCACAGATACGCAGTATTTT.

The rearrangement joins TRBV11-2 to TRBJ2-2; TRBD2 matches at 11 bases. Germline lookup yields CDR1 SGHAT and CDR2 FQNNGV. This CDR3 contains 17 residues. V shed 5 bases, J shed 7 bases, and the junction held 12 bases outside the gene matches. CDR3 loop: CASSISLAGGRGGELFF. In DNA form, the CDR3 reads TGTGCCAGCAGCATCTCTTTAGCGGGAGGGCGTGGCGGGGAGCTGTTTTTT.

This clone was seen once. The chain joins TRBV7-2 to TRBJ2-2; TRBD2 matches 10 bases. Germline values: CDR1 SGHTA, CDR2 FQGNSA. With 2 bases clipped from V and 5 bases from J, the junction kept 11 bases outside the gene matches. The CDR3 is made up of 18 amino acids. The CDR3 DNA sequence: TGTGCCAGCAGCTTATCGCTAGCGGGGGTCCAAGGGACCGGGGAGCTGTTTTTT. Translation: CASSLSLAGVQGTGELFF.

The genes are TRBV18 and TRBJ2-1; D unresolved. The V end lost 0 bases, the J end lost 2 bases, and 5 bases lay between the germline ends. CDR3 size: 14 residues. Germline values: CDR1 KGHSH, CDR2 LQKENI. DNA for the CDR3: TGTGCCAGCTCACCACCGGTTCCCTACAATGAGCAGTTCTTC. It is translated as CASSPPVPYNEQFF.

The genes are TRBV7-2 and TRBJ1-1, with D unclear. The V and J ends lost 4 bases and 4 bases respectively, with 10 bases between them. CDR1 is SGHTA, CDR2 FQGNSA, per germline. CDR3 length: 13 amino acids. Here the CDR3 reads CASSSGPGTEAFF. The CDR3 DNA is TGTGCCAGCAGCTCCGGACCGGGCACTGAAGCTTTCTTT.

The V and J genes are TRBV5-3 and TRBJ2-1; no clear D. TRBV5-3 is an ORF, with its function uncertain. Trimming left V 6 bases short and J 5 bases short, with 12 bases between. This CDR3 has 13 amino acids. DNA of the CDR3: TGTGCCAGAACCCCCCTAGGTGACAATGAGCAGTTCTTC. This translates into CARTPLGDNEQFF.